This TCR beta chain was recovered during a study of PD-L1 blockade in urothelial cancer. Whole-study context: Atezolizumab 1,200 mg was given intravenously every 3 weeks, starting 2014. The median number of T cells present in blood samples was approximately 140,000.

Germline V CDR1 and CDR2: MNHNY, SVGAGI (reference sequence). The germline V and J ends were trimmed by 2 bases and 3 bases, with 5 bases remaining between them. The CDR3 extends over 12 amino acids. The time point denotes: pretreatment peripheral blood. Patient disease was locally advanced or metastatic urothelial carcinoma. Only in-frame clones appear in the TCRdb table, and some are missing; sequencing was by immunoSEQ multiplex PCR. This sample has 70,000 or so clones; roughly 88% occur once, and the top ten carry more than 3.5%. The chain carries TRBV6-6 and TRBJ2-7; D not resolved. The TCR sequence derives from a man aged 65-85 years with urothelial cancer. The sequenced sample was PBMCs, obtained around atezolizumab (anti-PD-L1) treatment. Here the CDR3 reads CASSYPNYEQYF. In DNA, the CDR3 is TGTGCCAGCAGTTACCCCAACTACGAGCAGTACTTC.